This T cell receptor beta chain was recovered during a study of beta chain features in type 1 diabetes. Concerning this clone: The target antigen is unknown.

General study results and limits: All four CD4+ subsets of Type 1 diabetes patients contained TCRB CDR3s that were moderately but significantly shorter.

Sequenced material consisted of expressed TCRB transcripts (all of the isolated RNA was reverse transcribed). Sequencing was performed with immunoSEQ multiplex PCR; in TCRdb, only in-frame clones are kept and a portion is missing. The sample contains a few hundred thousand clones, 15% to 20% of which appear only once. The receptor was derived from a man aged 30 to 45 with type 1 diabetes. The sample was naive CD4+ T cells from blood.

CDR3 protein: CASSLAGWAEDTQYF. CDR3 bases: TGCGCCAGCAGCTTGGCGGGCTGGGCGGAAGATACGCAGTATTTT. The V gene is TRBV5-1, the J gene TRBJ2-3, with D hard to call. Germline V lookup: CDR1 SGHRS, CDR2 YFSETQ. The V end lost 0 bases, the J end lost 5 bases, and 13 bases lay between the germline ends. This CDR3 contains 15 residues.